Listed below are T cell receptor beta chains from one sample, sequenced in a study of blood T cell repertoires in COVID-19. Sequencing used immunoSEQ multiplex PCR; TCRdb keeps in-frame clones, though not all of them. The table has fewer than 250,000 clones, 80% to 90% seen once; the top ten hold approximately 7.6%. Sequenced input: PBMCs or T cells enriched from blood (not recorded which). These receptors originate from a woman aged 18-35 years who had recovered from COVID-19. Each CDR3 is given without its conserved first and last residue.

v_call,cdr3_aa
TRBV19,ASTPGRMNTEAF
TRBV15,ATSRGGDQETQY
TRBV19,ASSRRGHEQF
TRBV28,ASSLPGLGLNEQF
TRBV28,ASHAGGGTEAF
TRBV10-3,AISTRGQEGNTIY
TRBV7-2,ASSSGQGWRGTEAF
TRBV5-4,ASSLDSQTGELF
TRBV5-1,ASSGGGYYNEQF
TRBV19,ASLKGNYGYT
TRBV4-1,ASSQDVGGPQY
TRBV10-2,ASSESGLAGVPTDTQY
TRBV6-5,ASSYNREYEQY
TRBV9,ASSPGGNPNQPQH
TRBV6-1,ASSELDRRGVYGYT
TRBV11-2,ASRKGLGYGYT
TRBV6-5,ASRYGQGGNQPQH
TRBV11-2,ASSLEGTQGYEQY
TRBV20-1,SASRQGSGNTIY
TRBV19,ASSNRDPNSPLH
TRBV7-3,ASSSLLAGGTTDTQY
TRBV11-2,ASSSFSENYGYT
TRBV11-2,ASSIRGQTLH
TRBV5-1,ASSLGPGQGAAERGYT
TRBV4-1,ASSQSSGGSAYEQY
TRBV29-1,SGSQFNSNQPQH
TRBV12-5,ASGSDRGIGNEQF
TRBV5-1,ASSPVAGKGNTEAF
TRBV9,ASSVRTSGYEQF
TRBV21-1,ASAPTGTSRHQPQH
TRBV5-1,ASSFRLAGSTDTQY
TRBV13,ASSFAGGGGYT
TRBV6-5,ASYPSGAESYEQY
TRBV12-5,ASGSQGAGNTIY
TRBV24-1,ATSDRGGRWY
TRBV4-1,ASSRRSGKNEQF
TRBV18,ASARTGGSAF
TRBV4-2,ASSQDEGAVYGYT
TRBV24-1,ATSDSRGLT
TRBV19,ASRTGVNPNEKLF
TRBV15,ATADTRGNSYEQY
TRBV5-5,ASSLIGTGGYEQY
TRBV5-1,ASNLGRSGANVLT
TRBV28,ASSPYDAGFSYEQY
TRBV2,ASSEGQGPRRNT
TRBV7-8,ASSPGSAGGNTIY
TRBV7-9,ASSLSVYEQETQY
TRBV11-2,ASSIYAGQLIYEQY
TRBV7-9,ASSLKGEGQGGYT
TRBV25-1,ASSTGTSRNALH
TRBV4-2,ASSLRQGYGYT
TRBV28,ASTRGQGNQPQH
TRBV5-4,ASSWQGGFTGELF